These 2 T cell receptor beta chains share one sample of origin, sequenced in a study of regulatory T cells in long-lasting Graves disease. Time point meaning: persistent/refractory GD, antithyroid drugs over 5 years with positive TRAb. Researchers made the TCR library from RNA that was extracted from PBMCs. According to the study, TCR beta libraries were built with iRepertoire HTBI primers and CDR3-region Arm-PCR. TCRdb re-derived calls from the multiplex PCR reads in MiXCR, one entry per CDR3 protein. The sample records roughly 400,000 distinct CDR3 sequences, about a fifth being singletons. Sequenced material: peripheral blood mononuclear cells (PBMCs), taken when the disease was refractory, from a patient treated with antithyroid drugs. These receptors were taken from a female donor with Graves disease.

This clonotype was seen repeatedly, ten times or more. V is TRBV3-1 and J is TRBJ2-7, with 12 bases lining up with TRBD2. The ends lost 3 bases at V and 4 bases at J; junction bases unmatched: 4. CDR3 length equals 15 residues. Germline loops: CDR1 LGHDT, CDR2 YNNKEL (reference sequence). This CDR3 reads CASSHETSGSYEQYF. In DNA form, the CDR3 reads TGTGCCAGCAGCCACGAGACTAGCGGGAGTTACGAGCAGTACTTC.

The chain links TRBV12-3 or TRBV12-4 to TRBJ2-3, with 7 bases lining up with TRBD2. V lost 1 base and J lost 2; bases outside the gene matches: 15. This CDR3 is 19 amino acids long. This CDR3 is CASSLGLADYGPTTDTQYF. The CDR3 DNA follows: TGTGCCAGCAGTTTAGGGCTAGCGGATTACGGCCCAACCACAGATACGCAGTATTTT.